This T cell receptor (beta chain) was retrieved from a study of control samples from healthy donors and cancer patients. Generated by immunoSEQ multiplex PCR, the TCRdb table keeps only in-frame clones and is missing some. The sample has 50,000 to 70,000 clones, 88% seen once. Per the germline V gene, CDR1 is SGHDN and CDR2 is FVKESK. The CDR3 runs 16 residues. Trimming removed 4 bases at V and 9 bases at J, with 21 bases between. The source material was blood. The TCR sequence derives from a man aged 50 to 60 in good health. The chain has TRBV14 and TRBJ2-2, with D perhaps TRBD1 (7 bases). The CDR3, as DNA: TGTGCCAGCAGCCTAGGCGGGACAGTGGCCCCCCGGGAGCTGTTTTTT. It encodes CASSLGGTVAPRELFF.